Here is one T cell receptor (beta chain) with its context. Under the authors' procedure: Estimates of nucleated cell counts were drawn from the amplification of reference gene primers. Sequenced by immunoSEQ multiplex PCR; TCRdb stores in-frame clones only, minus some. D and trimming were read from the DNA, whereas the V and J calls and clone size are those reported in that table. The profile shows around 74,000 clones, over 85% of them singletons. V dropped 3 bases and J dropped 4; count of bases not matched to a gene: 8. The CDR3 length is 15 residues. CDR1 and CDR2 (germline): LNHDA, SQIVND (reference sequence). This sample was taken from a study of blood T cell repertoires in COVID-19. On the study more broadly: T cells, B-cell-depleted T cells, or PBMCs provided the cDNA or gDNA that served as material.

Sequenced input: peripheral blood. The rearrangement joins TRBV19 to TRBJ2-7; TRBD2 matches 8 bases. This TCR was recovered from a man aged 45-65 years with active COVID-19. The CDR3 nucleotides read TGTGCCAGTAGTATTAGCGGGGCGGCCCATTACGAGCAGTACTTC. The encoded protein is CASSISGAAHYEQYF.